The clone carrying this TCR beta chain was observed a few times. This sample was included in a study of CD8 T cells in ankylosing spondylitis. TCRdb redid the calling of the 5' RACE reads with MiXCR, one entry per CDR3 protein. The repertoire has under 150,000 distinct CDR3 sequences, roughly an eighth of them found once; the top ten carry about 3%. V lost 2 bases and J 13 bases, leaving 10 bases between the germline ends. The CDR3 is 11 amino acids. The sequencing input was blood, either unsorted or a sorted T cell fraction (not recorded which). The sequence was obtained from a female donor with ankylosing spondylitis or in good health (not recorded which). The chain combines TRBV12-3 or TRBV12-4 with TRBJ2-3; D remains unclear. The CDR3: CASSLRSREYF. The CDR3 bases are TGTGCCAGCAGTTTAAGGTCCCGTGAGTATTTT.